The 13 T cell receptor beta chains presented below share a single source sample, sequenced in a study of control samples from healthy donors and cancer patients. Some clones are missing from TCRdb's copy, which holds only in-frame ones; the method was immunoSEQ multiplex PCR. The sample records 50,000 or so clones, 86% being singletons. The specimen sequenced was PBMCs. The receptors were gathered from a woman in her fifties or sixties with lung cancer.

The genes are TRBV6-5 and TRBJ1-6, with D perhaps matching TRBD1 (5 bases). The CDR3 has 13 amino acids. The germline CDR1 and CDR2 sequences are MNHEY and SVGAGI. Between the trimmed V and J ends, which lost 6 bases and 5 bases, there was a span of 8 bases. CDR3 loop: CASSRDDNSPLHF. Written as DNA, the CDR3 is TGTGCCAGCAGCAGGGATGATAATTCACCCCTCCACTTT.

The rearrangement links TRBV4-3 to TRBJ1-1; D call uncertain. Trimming left V 0 bases short and J 1 base short, with 12 bases between. Germline assignment: CDR1 LGHNA and CDR2 YSLEER. The CDR3 consists of 16 residues. CDR3 loop: CASSQDRGSSNTEAFF. The CDR3 coding sequence is TGCGCCAGCAGCCAAGATCGCGGCAGCTCGAACACTGAAGCTTTCTTT.

The chain combines TRBV23-1 with TRBJ2-7, with 8 positions matching TRBD1. TRBV23-1 counts as an open reading frame of uncertain function. This CDR3 spans 13 amino acids. Losses at the gene ends were 7 bases for V and 3 bases for J; bases not matched to a gene: 5. The CDR3 reads CASKGQAVYEQYF. CDR3 coding DNA: TGCGCCAGCAAGGGACAGGCCGTCTACGAGCAGTACTTC.

The chain joins TRBV3-1 (or the pseudogene TRBV3-2) to TRBJ2-1, with 7 nucleotides matching TRBD2. The CDR3 is made up of 14 amino acids. Germline CDR1 reads LGHDT; CDR2 reads YNNKEL (reference sequence). The ends lost 4 bases at V and 9 bases at J; junction bases unmatched: 9. The CDR3 here is CASSPRGGKAEQFF. CDR3 coding DNA: TGTGCCAGCAGCCCCCGGGGAGGGAAGGCTGAGCAGTTCTTC.

This clone was detected only a few times. The CDR3 coding sequence is TGTGCCAGCAGTTTGAGGGAAGGGGGCTACGAGCAGTACTTC. Translating it yields CASSLREGGYEQYF. The V and J genes are TRBV27 and TRBJ2-7; D is possibly TRBD1 (6 bases). In germline, CDR1 is MNHEY, CDR2 SMNVEV (reference sequence). CDR3 size: 14 residues. V shed 3 bases and J shed 3 bases, with 12 bases lying between them.

The chain links TRBV7-9 to TRBJ1-2, with 10 bases matching TRBD1. The CDR3 loop spans 16 amino acids. The V gene end was trimmed by 0 bases and the J gene end by 3 bases; junction bases not matched to a gene: 4. Per germline, CDR1 SEHNR and CDR2 FQNEAQ (reference sequence). The CDR3, as DNA: TGTGCCAGCAGCTTAGCCGGGACAGGGGAGGACTATGGCTACACCTTC. It translates to CASSLAGTGEDYGYTF.

This clone was seen a few times. The V call is TRBV3-1 (or the pseudogene TRBV3-2), the J call TRBJ2-7; 10 bases fit TRBD1. V shed 3 bases and J 1 base; nucleotides not matched to a gene: 21. The CDR3 length is 21 residues. Germline CDR1 and CDR2: LGHDT and YNNKEL (reference sequence). For the CDR3, the DNA is TGTGCCAGCAGCCAGACGGGACAGGGGAGTTCCTCCGGGGGGAGTTCCTACGAGCAGTACTTC. Translated, it gives CASSQTGQGSSSGGSSYEQYF.

This clone is large within its sample. The genes are TRBV7-7 and TRBJ2-7; 7 bases align to TRBD1. J gave up 1 base and V 5 bases, and 5 bases lay outside the gene matches. The CDR3 is made up of 14 amino acids. Germline V gene data show CDR1 as SSHAT and CDR2 as FNYEAQ (reference sequence). CDR3 nucleotide sequence: TGTGCCAGCAGCCCCGACAGGGAATCCTACGAGCAGTACTTC. It specifies CASSPDRESYEQYF.

This clone has a single count. V gene TRBV3-1 (or the pseudogene TRBV3-2) combines with J gene TRBJ2-3; 7 bases fit TRBD2. Germline V lookup: CDR1 LGHDT, CDR2 YNNKEL (reference sequence). The CDR3 sequence is 12 residues long. The junction had 5 bases not matched to a gene; V was cut back by 5 bases and J by 9 bases. The DNA of the CDR3 is TGTGCCAGCAGCAGGGGAGGGGCCACGCAGTATTTT. Its protein product is CASSRGGATQYF.

This chain joins TRBV9 and TRBJ1-3, with 8 bases fitting TRBD1. The germline CDR1 and CDR2 sequences are SGDLS and YYNGEE. The CDR3 length is 14 residues. Trimming at V came to 3 bases and at J to 6 bases, leaving 5 bases not matched to a gene. The CDR3: CASSAQTGANTIYF. The CDR3 nucleotides are TGTGCCAGCAGCGCCCAGACAGGGGCAAACACCATATATTTT.

This chain connects TRBV24-1 to TRBJ2-2; D is uncertain. The length of the CDR3 is 14 residues. Germline V lookup: CDR1 KGHDR, CDR2 SFDVKD. Trimming removed 5 bases at V and 1 base at J, with 7 bases between. Here the CDR3 DNA reads TGTGCCACCAGTGGCGACGGGAACACCGGGGAGCTGTTTTTT. This codes for CATSGDGNTGELFF.

This chain links TRBV5-4 with TRBJ2-7; no firm D call. Germline V lookup: CDR1 SGHNT, CDR2 YYREEE (reference sequence). V lost 4 bases and J 3 bases, leaving 11 bases between the germline ends. The CDR3 runs to 13 residues. The CDR3 region is CASSPHPLYEQYF. The CDR3, as DNA: TGTGCCAGCAGCCCCCACCCCCTCTACGAGCAGTACTTC.

The chain employs TRBV7-2 and TRBJ2-1; D not certain. Germline CDR1 SGHTA, CDR2 FQGNSA. The CDR3 runs to 14 residues. With 6 bases removed from V and 5 bases from J, the gap between germline ends came to 14 bases. The CDR3, as DNA: TGTGCCAGCAGATACGCTCGTCAAAACAATGAGCAGTTCTTC. This codes for CASRYARQNNEQFF.